The 7 T cell receptor beta chains in this list originate from one sample, sequenced in a study of neoadjuvant anti-PD-1 for oral cavity cancer. Method: immunoSEQ multiplex PCR; TCRdb's copy keeps in-frame clones and lacks some. The repertoire consists of roughly 8,100 clones, with roughly three quarters occurring once and the leading ten covering approximately 3%. This sample's time point: after neoadjuvant nivolumab, at surgical resection. The material sequenced was PBMCs, taken after nivolumab (anti-PD-1) treatment. Receptors originate from a person aged 35 to 85 with oral cavity squamous cell carcinoma.

The V gene is TRBV4-3, the J gene TRBJ1-1; D is unclear. There are 16 residues in the CDR3. Germline-derived CDR1 and CDR2 are LGHNA and YSLEER. V lost 0 bases, J lost 1 base, and 12 bases lay in between. CDR3 region: CASSQDGPPSNTEAFF. CDR3 nucleotides: TGCGCCAGCAGCCAAGATGGCCCCCCATCGAACACTGAAGCTTTCTTT.

This clone was seen a few times. Here the CDR3 DNA reads TGTGCCAGCAGCCCCGGGGCAGCCTACTATGGCTACACCTTC. This sequence encodes CASSPGAAYYGYTF. The rearrangement links TRBV7-2 to TRBJ1-2, with D tentatively TRBD1 (5 bases). V shed 5 bases and J shed 3 bases, with 13 bases lying between them. The CDR3 runs to 14 residues. Per germline, CDR1 SGHTA and CDR2 FQGNSA.

This chain joins TRBV11-2 and TRBJ1-3; D unclear. The V and J ends lost 2 bases and 5 bases respectively, with 7 bases between them. The V gene's germline CDR1 is SGHAT and CDR2 FQNNGV. The CDR3 has 13 amino acids. The DNA of the CDR3 is TGTGCCAGCAGCTTAACCTCCAGAAACACCATATATTTT. Amino acids: CASSLTSRNTIYF.

V and J are TRBV19 and TRBJ2-3; D is ambiguous. Germline V CDR1 and CDR2: LNHDA, SQIVND (reference sequence). The CDR3 has 15 residues. Trimming removed 7 bases at V and 0 bases at J, with 14 bases between. Here the CDR3 reads CASNTLGLSTDTQYF. In nucleotides, the CDR3 is TGTGCCAGTAACACGCTCGGGTTAAGCACAGATACGCAGTATTTT.

In this sample, this clone turned up a few times. V usage is TRBV19 and J usage is TRBJ1-3; TRBD1 is a possible D gene (5 bases). CDR1 is LNHDA, CDR2 SQIVND, per germline (reference sequence). The length of the CDR3 is 15 residues. Trimming removed 5 bases at V and 4 bases at J, with 15 bases between. The CDR3 DNA sequence: TGTGCCAGTAGTTATAACCGGGACCGAGGAAACACCATATATTTT. It yields the protein CASSYNRDRGNTIYF.

This clone was picked up a small number of times. V usage is TRBV7-9 and J usage is TRBJ1-2, with D possibly matching TRBD1 (5 bases). Germline-derived CDR1 and CDR2 are SEHNR and FQNEAQ (reference sequence). Trimming removed 1 base from V and 7 bases from J, with 13 bases in between. The CDR3 has 14 amino acids. The CDR3 region is CASSLGPGPSGYTF. CDR3 nucleotides: TGTGCCAGCAGCTTAGGTCCAGGGCCTTCTGGCTACACCTTC.

The chain is built from TRBV7-2 and TRBJ1-2; 9 nucleotides match TRBD1. Germline V lookup: CDR1 SGHTA, CDR2 FQGNSA. This CDR3 comprises 14 residues. The ends lost 2 bases at V and 6 bases at J; junction bases unmatched: 4. Written as DNA, the CDR3 is TGTGCCAGCAGCTTAAAAGGGACAGGGAATGGCTACACCTTC. It codes for CASSLKGTGNGYTF.